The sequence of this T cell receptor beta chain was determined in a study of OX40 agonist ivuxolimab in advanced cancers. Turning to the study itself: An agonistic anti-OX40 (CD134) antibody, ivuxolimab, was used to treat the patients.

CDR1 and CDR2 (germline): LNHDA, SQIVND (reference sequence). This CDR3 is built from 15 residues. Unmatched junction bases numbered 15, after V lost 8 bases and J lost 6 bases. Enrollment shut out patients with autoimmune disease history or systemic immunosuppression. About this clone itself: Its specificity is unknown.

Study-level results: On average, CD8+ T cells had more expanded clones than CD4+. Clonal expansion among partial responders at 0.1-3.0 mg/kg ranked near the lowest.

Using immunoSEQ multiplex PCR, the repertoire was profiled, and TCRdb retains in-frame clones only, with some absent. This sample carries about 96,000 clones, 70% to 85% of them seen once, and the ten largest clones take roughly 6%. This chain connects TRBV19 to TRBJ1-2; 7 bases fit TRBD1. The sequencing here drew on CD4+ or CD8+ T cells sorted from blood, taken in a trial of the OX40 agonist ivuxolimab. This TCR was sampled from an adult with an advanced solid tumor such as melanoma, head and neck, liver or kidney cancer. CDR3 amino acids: CASRLIGQVMNGYTF. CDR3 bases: TGTGCCAGTCGTCTGATCGGACAGGTTATGAATGGCTACACCTTC.